Shown below are 28 T cell receptor beta chains from a single sample sequenced in a study of cytomegalovirus exposure and HLA in healthy donors. Primers: 60 Vbeta forward and 13 Jbeta reverse. TCRdb keeps only in-frame clones here, not all; method: immunoSEQ multiplex PCR. The sample lists around 94,000 clones, 50% to 75% occurring once. The sequenced sample consisted of PBMCs. The origin of the receptors is a man aged 30-40 years in good health and CMV-seronegative.

The chain joins TRBV6-1 to TRBJ2-2; TRBD1 matches 7 bases. Trimming took 7 bases from V and 6 from J; bases not matched to a gene: 8. This CDR3 is 14 amino acids long. Germline V CDR1 and CDR2: MNHNS, SASEGT. The CDR3 coding sequence is TGTGCCAGCAACTTTGACAGGGTGGCCGGGGAGCTGTTTTTT. It is translated as CASNFDRVAGELFF.

This chain uses TRBV11-1 with TRBJ2-1; 10 bases fit TRBD1. J was trimmed by 8 bases and V by 5 bases; bases with no gene match: 6. The germline V gene has CDR1 SGHAT and CDR2 FQDESV (reference sequence). The CDR3 extends over 14 amino acids. As DNA, the CDR3 is TGTGCCAGCAGCAGGGACAGGGGTTTCGATGAGCAGTTCTTC. Translating it yields CASSRDRGFDEQFF.

This clone has more than one count but fewer than ten. One junction end does not reproduce the germline sequence, and a read error may be involved. The chain has TRBV7-7 and TRBJ2-5; D uncertain. The CDR3 runs to 15 residues. Germline-derived CDR1 and CDR2 are SSHAT and FNYEAQ (reference sequence). CDR3 bases: TGTGCTAGCAGCTTAGTCGGAAGCGTGCAAGAGACCCAGTACTTC. Protein: CASSLVGSVQETQYF.

This clone has a handful of counts. V gene TRBV5-4 combines with J gene TRBJ2-7, with D possibly being TRBD1 (5 bases). V gave up 0 bases and J gave up 4 bases, with 11 bases separating them. The CDR3 spans 14 residues. Germline V gene data show CDR1 as SGHNT and CDR2 as YYREEE (reference sequence). CDR3 sequence (DNA): TGTGCCAGCAGCTTGGCAGGGTCCCGATACGAGCAGTACTTC. Its translation is CASSLAGSRYEQYF.

This CDR3 reads CASTNSPGETQYF. The CDR3 DNA is TGTGCCAGCACGAACTCCCCCGGAGAGACCCAGTACTTC. The chain has TRBV7-8 and TRBJ2-5; D not certain. The CDR3 contains 13 residues. V was trimmed by 7 bases and J by 4 bases, leaving 13 bases between them. Per the germline V gene, CDR1 is SGHVS and CDR2 is FQNEAQ. The complete variable domain, with remaining parts taken from reference TRBV7-8 and TRBJ2-5, reads GAGVSQSPRYKVAKRGQDVALRCDPISGHVSLFWYQQALGQGPEFLTYFQNEAQLDKSGLPSDRFFAERPEGSVSTLKIQRTQQEDSAVYLCASTNSPGETQYFGPGTRLLVL.

The rearrangement links TRBV19 to TRBJ1-6; 7 bases map to TRBD1. CDR3 length equals 14 residues. Unmatched junction bases numbered 1, after V lost 2 bases and J lost 6 bases. Looked up from germline, CDR1 is LNHDA and CDR2 is SQIVND (reference sequence). CDR3 in amino acids: CASSITGVNSPLHF. The CDR3 DNA follows: TGTGCCAGTAGTATAACAGGGGTTAATTCACCCCTCCACTTT.

The CDR3 spells CASRLTGGGYEQYF. The CDR3, as DNA: TGTGCCAGTCGATTGACAGGGGGAGGTTACGAGCAGTACTTC. The gene calls are TRBV19 and TRBJ2-7; 9 nucleotides align to TRBD1. The V gene's germline CDR1 is LNHDA and CDR2 SQIVND (reference sequence). CDR3 length: 14 residues. The ends lost 8 bases at V and 4 bases at J; junction bases unmatched: 9.

The chain is built from TRBV7-9 and TRBJ1-5; D is unclear. V was cut by 0 bases and J by 9 bases, with 12 bases left in between. The CDR3 length is 14 residues. CDR1 and CDR2 from the germline V gene are SEHNR and FQNEAQ (reference sequence). CDR3 sequence reads: CASSLAGREGPQHF. The CDR3, as DNA: TGTGCCAGCAGCTTAGCGGGCCGGGAGGGGCCCCAGCATTTT. Looking up the rest from reference TRBV7-9 and TRBJ1-5 gives the full variable domain: DTGVSQNPRHKITKRGQNVTFRCDPISEHNRLYWYRQTLGQGPEFLTYFQNEAQLEKSRLLSDRFSAERPKGSFSTLEIQRTEQGDSAMYLCASSLAGREGPQHFGDGTRLSIL.

V is TRBV28 and J is TRBJ2-1; 10 nucleotides align to TRBD2. Germline loops: CDR1 MDHEN, CDR2 SYDVKM. The CDR3 contains 15 residues. V lost 5 bases, J lost 2 bases, and 3 bases stayed unmatched. For the CDR3, the DNA is TGTGCCAGCAGTAGACTAGCGGGCCCCTACAATGAGCAGTTCTTC. Translation gives CASSRLAGPYNEQFF.

This chain connects TRBV4-3 to TRBJ2-5; D gene uncertain. Between the trimmed V and J ends, which lost 0 bases and 0 bases, there was a span of 14 bases. The CDR3 length is 17 residues. CDR1 is LGHNA, CDR2 YSLEER, per germline. CDR3 bases: TGCGCCAGCAGCCAAGATCCCCCTAGATCGTACCAAGAGACCCAGTACTTC. Translating it yields CASSQDPPRSYQETQYF.

CDR3 nucleotides: TGTGCCAGCAGCCAATCTTCCGGAGGCAATCAGCCCCAGCATTTT. Translated: CASSQSSGGNQPQHF. The chain carries TRBV6-6 and TRBJ1-5; D is undetermined. Per germline, CDR1 MNHNY and CDR2 SVGAGI (reference sequence). V shed 6 bases and J shed 2 bases, with 14 bases lying between them. The CDR3 has 15 residues.

The chain couples TRBV7-8 to TRBJ2-3, with 13 nucleotides matching TRBD2. Germline CDR1 reads SGHVS; CDR2 reads FQNEAQ. CDR3 length: 16 amino acids. Trimming removed 4 bases from V and 5 bases from J; junction bases left unmatched: 6. The CDR3 region is CASSSGLAGAGDTQYF. The CDR3 DNA follows: TGTGCCAGCAGCTCCGGACTAGCGGGAGCGGGAGATACGCAGTATTTT.

V gene TRBV2 combines with J gene TRBJ2-1; 8 bases agree with TRBD2. V gave up 0 bases and J gave up 6 bases; unmatched junction bases: 4. The CDR3 has 15 amino acids. Germline V lookup: CDR1 SNHLY, CDR2 FYNNEI. The DNA for the CDR3 is TGTGCCAGCAGTGAAGCCCGGGGGGGTTTCAATGAGCAGTTCTTC. It is translated as CASSEARGGFNEQFF.

The count of this clone is one. This CDR3 reads CASGDENTEAFF. As DNA, the CDR3 is TGTGCCAGCGGAGACGAAAATACTGAAGCTTTCTTT. V gene TRBV6-5 combines with J gene TRBJ1-1; D remains ambiguous. Germline CDR1 MNHEY, CDR2 SVGAGI. CDR3 size: 12 residues. Trimming cost V 8 bases and J 5 bases, with 12 bases left between them.

The chain recombines TRBV7-2 with TRBJ2-2; 7 nucleotides align to TRBD1. The CDR3 extends over 16 amino acids. With 2 bases clipped from V and 1 base from J, the junction kept 4 bases outside the gene matches. The germline gives CDR1 SGHTA, CDR2 FQGNSA. For the CDR3, the DNA is TGTGCCAGCAGCTTATTCTGGACAGGGAACACCGGGGAGCTGTTTTTT. Its translation: CASSLFWTGNTGELFF.

This clone has only one observation. V usage is TRBV10-3 and J usage is TRBJ1-2, with D maybe TRBD1 (5 bases). The CDR3 covers 12 residues. V was clipped by 8 bases and J by 0 bases, with 7 bases between them. Germline loops: CDR1 ENHRY, CDR2 SYGVKD. CDR3 sequence (DNA): TGTGCCATCGACAGCCCTAACTATGGCTACACCTTC. Its protein product is CAIDSPNYGYTF.

This clone has just a few counts. The chain uses TRBV27 and TRBJ1-5; TRBD1 matches 8 bases. The trim removed 3 bases at V and 3 bases at J, leaving 4 bases unmatched. The germline V gene has CDR1 MNHEY and CDR2 SMNVEV (reference sequence). The CDR3 loop spans 15 amino acids. The CDR3 region is CASSFRGRVNQPQHF. The CDR3 bases are TGTGCCAGCAGTTTCAGGGGGCGGGTCAATCAGCCCCAGCATTTT.

The chain has TRBV7-3 and TRBJ2-2, with 9 nucleotides matching TRBD2. Germline trimming cut 5 bases from V and 5 bases from J; bases unmatched to any gene: 9. The CDR3 totals 16 residues. The germline V gene encodes CDR1 SGHTA and CDR2 FQGTGA. The CDR3, as DNA: TGTGCCAGCAGCCCCACCGCGGGAGGGGGTACCGGGGAGCTGTTTTTT. Translation gives CASSPTAGGGTGELFF.

This clone has only one observation. This rearrangement joins TRBV18 to TRBJ1-6, with TRBD1 matching 9 bases. This CDR3 comprises 15 residues. V was pared by 2 bases and J by 8 bases, with 4 bases of the junction left unmatched. Germline V gene sequence: CDR1 KGHSH, CDR2 LQKENI. CDR3 sequence: CASSPKQGADSPLHF. CDR3 sequence (DNA): TGTGCCAGCTCACCAAAACAGGGGGCTGATTCACCCCTCCACTTT.

This chain uses TRBV9 with TRBJ1-2, with D uncertain. Germline V lookup: CDR1 SGDLS, CDR2 YYNGEE. The V gene lost 2 bases and the J gene lost 8 bases, with 13 bases spanning the gap. The length of the CDR3 is 13 residues. In nucleotides, the CDR3 is TGTGCCAGCAGCGTTCCGGGTTTAAGCGGCTACACCTTC. This codes for CASSVPGLSGYTF.

V gene TRBV7-2 combines with J gene TRBJ2-7; D is possibly TRBD2 (6 bases). Trimming removed 0 bases at V and 4 bases at J, with 10 bases between. Germline loops: CDR1 SGHTA, CDR2 FQGNSA. The CDR3 consists of 14 residues. DNA of the CDR3: TGTGCCAGCAGCTTAGCGGGAGGCCCGTACGAGCAGTACTTC. As protein: CASSLAGGPYEQYF.

This clone was seen just once. The V gene is TRBV9, the J gene TRBJ2-1; no clear D gene. The CDR3 totals 14 residues. Trimming shortened V by 0 bases and J by 4 bases, and 8 bases separated the two germline ends. CDR1 is SGDLS, CDR2 YYNGEE, per germline. CDR3 nucleotides: TGTGCCAGCAGCGTAGGAAACAGATACAATGAGCAGTTCTTC. It is translated as CASSVGNRYNEQFF.

The genes are TRBV4-1 and TRBJ2-2; TRBD1 agrees at 9 bases. V was clipped by 5 bases and J by 4 bases; unmatched bases: 11. The length of the CDR3 is 17 residues. From germline, CDR1 is MGHRA and CDR2 YSYEKL. The CDR3 nucleotides are TGCGCCAGCAGCATCCGAACGGGACAGGGCGTCACCGGGGAGCTGTTTTTT. Amino acid sequence: CASSIRTGQGVTGELFF.

In this sample, this clone turned up once. The CDR3 spells CATRTVDTEAFF. In nucleotides, the CDR3 is TGTGCCACCAGGACAGTCGACACTGAAGCTTTCTTT. V gene TRBV10-3 combines with J gene TRBJ1-1; possible D gene TRBD1, 6 bases. Germline V gene sequence: CDR1 ENHRY, CDR2 SYGVKD. The length of the CDR3 is 12 residues. Trimming stripped 10 bases from V and 3 bases from J, with 12 bases between.

J is TRBJ1-5 and V is TRBV5-1; 8 nucleotides line up with TRBD1. Germline V gene sequence: CDR1 SGHRS, CDR2 YFSETQ. V shed 3 bases, J shed 8 bases, and the junction held 4 bases outside the gene matches. This CDR3 contains 13 residues. This chain's CDR3 is CASSSTGDEPQHF. As DNA, the CDR3 is TGCGCCAGCAGCTCGACAGGGGACGAGCCCCAGCATTTT.

There are a few counts of this clone. This chain uses TRBV7-8 with TRBJ1-1; D may be TRBD1 (6 bases). The CDR3 is 16 residues long. V was cut by 1 base and J by 3 bases, with 15 bases left in between. Germline V lookup: CDR1 SGHVS, CDR2 FQNEAQ. CDR3 region: CASSLVYRAAHTEAFF. CDR3 DNA sequence: TGTGCCAGCAGCTTAGTTTACAGGGCCGCGCACACTGAAGCTTTCTTT.

This clone was seen a handful of times. V and J are TRBV7-3 and TRBJ1-1; D is possibly TRBD1 (6 bases). Trimming stripped 6 bases from V and 0 bases from J, with 11 bases between. Germline V CDR1 and CDR2: SGHTA, FQGTGA. There are 14 residues in the CDR3. The CDR3 sequence: CASSQQGMNTEAFF. CDR3 nucleotides: TGTGCCAGCAGTCAACAGGGCATGAACACTGAAGCTTTCTTT. Combining the CDR3 with reference TRBV7-3 and TRBJ1-1 gives the whole variable domain GAGVSQTPSNKVTEKGKYVELRCDPISGHTALYWYRQSLGQGPEFLIYFQGTGAADDSGLPNDRFFAVRPEGSVSTLKIQRTERGDSAVYLCASSQQGMNTEAFFGQGTRLTVV.

The chain is built from TRBV11-3 and TRBJ2-7; 9 bases are a match to TRBD1. CDR3 length: 15 amino acids. Germline CDR1 and CDR2: SGHNT and YENEEA. J gave up 1 base and V 4 bases, and 5 bases lay outside the gene matches. Here the CDR3 reads CASSSRQGGSYEQYF. DNA of the CDR3: TGTGCCAGCAGCTCAAGACAGGGGGGTTCCTACGAGCAGTACTTC.